This TCR beta chain stems from a study of CD8+CD57+ T cells in acquired aplastic anemia. CDR3 and TCR beta VDJ profiling relied on genomic DNA as the template. MiXCR was run by TCRdb on the reads, yielding one entry per CDR3 protein. The sample lists about 160,000 distinct CDR3 sequences; 45% to 50% were seen once. Patients sequenced had flow cytometry evidence of CD8+CD57+ cell expansion. CDR3 length equals 12 residues. V was clipped by 7 bases and J by 8 bases, with 11 bases between them. The germline V gene has CDR1 MNHNS and CDR2 SASEGT. The sequence derives from a human donor with aplastic anemia. The specimen sequenced was sorted CD4+, CD8+, or CD8+CD57+ T cells (not recorded which) from PBMCs. The genes are TRBV6-1 and TRBJ2-2; D unclear. The CDR3 sequence is CASKSRVGELFF. CDR3 bases: TGTGCCAGCAAATCAAGGGTGGGGGAGCTGTTTTTT.